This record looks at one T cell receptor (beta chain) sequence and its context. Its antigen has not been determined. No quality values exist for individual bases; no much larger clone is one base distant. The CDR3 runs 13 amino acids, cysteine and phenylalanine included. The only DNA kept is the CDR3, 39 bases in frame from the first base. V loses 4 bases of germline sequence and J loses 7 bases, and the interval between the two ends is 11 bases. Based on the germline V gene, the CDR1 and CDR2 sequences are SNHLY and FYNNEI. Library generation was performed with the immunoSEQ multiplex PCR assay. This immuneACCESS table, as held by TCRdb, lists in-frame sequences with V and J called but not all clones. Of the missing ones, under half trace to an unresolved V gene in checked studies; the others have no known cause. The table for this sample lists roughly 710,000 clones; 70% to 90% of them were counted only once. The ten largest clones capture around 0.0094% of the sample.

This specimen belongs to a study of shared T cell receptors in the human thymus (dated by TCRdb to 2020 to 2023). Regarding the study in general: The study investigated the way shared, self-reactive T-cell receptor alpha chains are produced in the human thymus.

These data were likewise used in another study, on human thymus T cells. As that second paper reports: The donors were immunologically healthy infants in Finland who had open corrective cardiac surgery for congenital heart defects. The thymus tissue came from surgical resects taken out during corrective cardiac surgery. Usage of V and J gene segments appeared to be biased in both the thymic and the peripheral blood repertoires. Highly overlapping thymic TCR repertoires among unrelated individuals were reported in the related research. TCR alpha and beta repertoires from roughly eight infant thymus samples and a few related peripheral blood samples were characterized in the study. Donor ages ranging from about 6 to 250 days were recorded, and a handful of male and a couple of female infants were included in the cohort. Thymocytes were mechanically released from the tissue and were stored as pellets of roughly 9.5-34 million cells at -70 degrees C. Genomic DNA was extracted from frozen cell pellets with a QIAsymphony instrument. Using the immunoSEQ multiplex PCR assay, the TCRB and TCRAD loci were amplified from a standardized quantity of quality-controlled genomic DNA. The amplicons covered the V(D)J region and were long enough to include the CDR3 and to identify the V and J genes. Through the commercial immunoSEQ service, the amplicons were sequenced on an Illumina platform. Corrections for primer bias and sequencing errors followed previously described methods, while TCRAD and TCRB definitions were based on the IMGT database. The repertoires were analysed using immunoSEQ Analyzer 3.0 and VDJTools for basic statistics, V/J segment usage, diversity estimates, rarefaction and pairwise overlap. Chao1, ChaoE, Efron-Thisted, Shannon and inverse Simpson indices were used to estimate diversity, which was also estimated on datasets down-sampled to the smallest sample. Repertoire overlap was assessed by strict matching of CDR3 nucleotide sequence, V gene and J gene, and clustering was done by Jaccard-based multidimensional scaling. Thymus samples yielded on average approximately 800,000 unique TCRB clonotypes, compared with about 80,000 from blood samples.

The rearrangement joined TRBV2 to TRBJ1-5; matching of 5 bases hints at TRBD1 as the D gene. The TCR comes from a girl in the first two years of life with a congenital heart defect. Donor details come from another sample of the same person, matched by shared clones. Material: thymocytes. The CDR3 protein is CASSGQSEQPQHF. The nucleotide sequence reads TGTGCCAGCAGTGGACAGTCTGAGCAGCCCCAGCATTTT.